Shown below are 16 T cell receptor delta chains from a single sample sequenced in a study of Vδ1+ human thymocytes. The study's findings and limits: Thymic TRG and TRD repertoires appeared highly polyclonal.

Sequences come from RNA converted to cDNA by reverse transcription. Pooled V-gene forward primers with one constant-region reverse primer generated the CDR3 amplicons by multiplex PCR. TCRdb called clones from the multiplex PCR reads again using CATT. The profile shows about 25,000 delta-chain clones, about 29% of them singletons. Antigens for these TCRs are unknown. Sequenced sample: Vdelta1+ gamma-delta thymocytes from the thymus. The subset was: FACS-sorted CD3+ TCRalphabeta- TCRVdelta1+ TCRVdelta2- thymocytes. All receptors derive from a boy under two years old who had congenital heart surgery.

This clone was recorded a few times. The chain carries TRDV1 and TRDJ1; 11 bases agree with TRDD3. V lost 3 bases and J lost 0; bases outside the gene matches: 33. The CDR3 totals 26 residues. Germline lookup yields CDR1 TSWWSYY and CDR2 QGS. In DNA form, the CDR3 reads TGTGCTCTTGGGGAGCTGCTTCCGATACCTCCTACGACCTGGGGGATACTTAATCTGTACACCGATAAACTCATCTTT. Encoded protein: CALGELLPIPPTTWGILNLYTDKLIF.

Points on this clone: Within the sample, other DNA sequences also encode this same CDR3. This chain connects TRDV1 to TRDJ1, with 7 bases lining up with TRDD3. This CDR3 has 18 amino acids. The V segment lost 2 bases and the J segment 0 bases; nucleotides outside the gene matches: 12. The germline CDR1 and CDR2 sequences are TSWWSYY and QGS. This CDR3 is CALGEKLRGIPNTDKLIF. CDR3 bases: TGTGCTCTTGGGGAAAAGTTACGTGGGATACCGAACACCGATAAACTCATCTTT.

A note on this clone: A single base separates this from a much larger clone, so it may be a read error. V and J are TRDV2 and TRDJ1, with 9 bases that match TRDD3. The CDR3 runs 19 residues. CDR1 and CDR2 from the germline V gene are GEAIGNYY and EKD. CDR3 loop: CACDPLLQGDTRYTDKPIF. CDR3 nucleotides: TGTGCCTGTGACCCCCTCCTACAGGGGGATACTCGTTACACCGATAAACCCATCTTT.

The genes are TRDV1 and TRDJ1; possibly TRDD3 for D (5 bases). Germline CDR1 TSWWSYY, CDR2 QGS. Trimming took off 3 bases at V and 0 bases at J, with 29 bases between the two ends. The CDR3 length is 21 residues. DNA for the CDR3: TGTGCTCTTGGGGAGCCCGTTTGTCCCACCCAATACGCGCGGCACACCGATAAACTCATCTTT. Its protein product is CALGEPVCPTQYARHTDKLIF.

V gene TRDV1 combines with J gene TRDJ1, with TRDD3 identical over 9 bases. The CDR3 spans 19 residues. CDR1 and CDR2 from the germline V gene are TSWWSYY and QGS. J lost 0 bases, V lost 3 bases, and 14 bases had no gene match. For the CDR3, the DNA is TGTGCTCTTGGGGACTCGGGATCTCGTACTGGGGGAAACACCGATAAACTCATCTTT. Translated: CALGDSGSRTGGNTDKLIF.

The chain employs TRDV1 and TRDJ1; 9 positions match TRDD3. Losses at the gene ends were 1 base for V and 0 bases for J; bases not matched to a gene: 27. Germline V CDR1 and CDR2: TSWWSYY, QGS. The CDR3 is 24 amino acids. CDR3 sequence: CALGERQNSYLNWGTKYDTDKLIF. The CDR3 DNA reads as TGTGCTCTTGGGGAACGGCAGAATTCCTACTTGAACTGGGGGACCAAATACGACACCGATAAACTCATCTTT.

The gene calls are TRDV1 and TRDJ1; TRDD3 might be the D (5 bases). The CDR3 is 19 residues long. Germline lookup yields CDR1 TSWWSYY and CDR2 QGS. V lost 1 base to trimming and J lost 0 bases, with 21 bases between them. CDR3 in amino acids: CALGEPVRGPPQYTDKLIF. The CDR3, as DNA: TGTGCTCTTGGGGAACCCGTTCGGGGACCTCCTCAGTACACCGATAAACTCATCTTT.

This clone was seen a handful of times. The genes are TRDV1 and TRDJ1, with D possibly matching TRDD3 (6 bases). The CDR3 has 19 amino acids. Deletions cut 3 bases from V and 1 base from J, with 24 bases between. Germline V gene sequence: CDR1 TSWWSYY, CDR2 QGS. The CDR3 protein is CALGDLPRGKGRSTDKLIF. CDR3 bases: TGTGCTCTTGGGGACCTACCCAGGGGGAAGGGGAGGAGCACCGATAAACTCATCTTT.

This clone was seen many times. Distinct nucleotide sequences in the sample also encode this CDR3. The chain combines TRDV1 with TRDJ1; 8 bases are shared with TRDD3. With V trimmed by 5 bases and J by 1 base, 6 bases remained unmatched. Germline V gene lookup returns CDR1 TSWWSYY and CDR2 QGS. The CDR3 has 15 amino acids. CDR3 protein: CALGNGDTSTDKLIF. The CDR3 nucleotides are TGTGCTCTTGGGAATGGGGATACCTCCACCGATAAACTCATCTTT.

Only a few counts were recorded for this clone. This chain connects TRDV1 to TRDJ1, with 11 bases aligning to TRDD3. This CDR3 comprises 19 residues. In germline, CDR1 is TSWWSYY, CDR2 QGS. V gave up 2 bases and J gave up 5 bases; unmatched junction bases: 16. The CDR3 loop reads CALGEFLSVLGDKRDKLIF. In DNA, the CDR3 is TGTGCTCTTGGGGAATTCCTAAGTGTACTGGGGGATAAAAGGGATAAACTCATCTTT.

This clone has just a few counts. This rearrangement joins TRDV1 to TRDJ1; 12 positions match TRDD3. Trimming removed 3 bases from V and 0 bases from J; junction bases left unmatched: 29. This CDR3 comprises 25 residues. In germline, CDR1 is TSWWSYY, CDR2 QGS. The CDR3 here is CALGDPWPSSLNWGIPRTYTDKLIF. The CDR3 DNA is TGTGCTCTTGGGGACCCTTGGCCTTCCTCCCTCAACTGGGGGATACCGAGGACGTACACCGATAAACTCATCTTT.

This clone was seen once. This likely came from a read error, as a far larger clone is one base away. The V gene is TRDV2, the J gene TRDJ2, with 12 bases lining up with TRDD3. Judging by the DNA end, TRDJ1 fits better; the J call may be wrong. This CDR3 spans 17 amino acids. Germline values: CDR1 GEAIGNYY, CDR2 EKD. For the CDR3, the DNA is TGTGCCTGTGACACCGTACTGGGGGATACATTGACAGCACAACTCATCTTT. The encoded protein is CACDTVLGDTLTAQLIF.

Remarks on this clone: A single base separates this from a much larger clone, so it may be a read error. The V gene is TRDV2, the J gene TRDJ3; 9 bases align to TRDD3. The CDR3 runs to 24 residues. The V gene end was trimmed by 5 bases and the J gene end by 0 bases; junction bases not matched to a gene: 25. Germline CDR1 is GEAIGNYY and CDR2 is EKD. In DNA, the CDR3 is TGTGCCTGTGGCCGGAAGTCTTATTCGGGGATACGCCCCCTGAGCTCCTGGGACACCCGACAGATGTTTTTC. Translating gives CACGRKSYSGIRPLSSWDTRQMFF.

A remark on this clone: At one of its ends the junction is not consistent with the germline gene, which may arise from a read error. The same CDR3 can be traced to other DNA sequences in this sample. The rearrangement links TRDV1 to TRDJ1, with D maybe TRDD3 (6 bases). Looked up from germline, CDR1 is TSWWSYY and CDR2 is QGS. The CDR3 has 19 amino acids. DNA for the CDR3: TGTGCTCTTGGGAAGGATGGCCTACGTTGGCTGGGGTACACCGATAAACTCATCTTC. Protein product: CALGKDGLRWLGYTDKLIF.

The chain couples TRDV1 to TRDJ1; D perhaps matches TRDD2 (5 bases). The length of the CDR3 is 19 residues. V lost 0 bases to trimming and J lost 0 bases, with 20 bases between them. Germline V gene lookup returns CDR1 TSWWSYY and CDR2 QGS. The CDR3 DNA follows: TGTGCTCTTGGGGAACTCGGCCCGCTTCCCTATCTCTACACCGATAAACTCATCTTT. Translated, it gives CALGELGPLPYLYTDKLIF.

This clone was seen ten or more times. The gene calls are TRDV1 and TRDJ1; 7 bases fit TRDD3. The CDR3 loop spans 19 amino acids. CDR1 and CDR2 from the germline V gene are TSWWSYY and QGS. J gave up 6 bases and V 5 bases, and 24 bases lay outside the gene matches. The CDR3 spells CALGNALGSGNWGFHKLIF. The CDR3, as DNA: TGTGCTCTTGGGAACGCTCTAGGTTCGGGGAACTGGGGATTCCATAAACTCATCTTT.